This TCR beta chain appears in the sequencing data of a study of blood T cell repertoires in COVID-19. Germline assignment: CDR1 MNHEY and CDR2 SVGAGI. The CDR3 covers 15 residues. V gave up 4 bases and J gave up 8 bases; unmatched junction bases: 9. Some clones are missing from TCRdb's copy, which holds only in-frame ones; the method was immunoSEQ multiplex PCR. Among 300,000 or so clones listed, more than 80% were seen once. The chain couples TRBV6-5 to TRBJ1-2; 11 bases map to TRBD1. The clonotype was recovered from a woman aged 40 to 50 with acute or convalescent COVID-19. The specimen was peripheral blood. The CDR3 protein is CASSSPGQGVRGYTF. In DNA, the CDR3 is TGTGCCAGCAGTTCCCCGGGACAGGGGGTGAGAGGCTACACCTTC.